One sample yielded the 10 T cell receptor beta chains listed below, sequenced in a study of blood T cell repertoires in COVID-19. Libraries were prepared by immunoSEQ multiplex PCR; TCRdb keeps only in-frame clonotypes and omits some of them. The table lists 200,000 to 300,000 clones, roughly 86% of them singletons. Material for sequencing was peripheral blood. These receptors originate from a man between 35 and 55 years old who had recovered from COVID-19.

The V and J genes are TRBV6-5 and TRBJ1-2, with 7 bases that match TRBD1. This CDR3 contains 15 residues. The junction had 2 bases not matched to a gene; V was cut back by 1 base and J by 0 bases. Germline loops: CDR1 MNHEY, CDR2 SVGAGI. CDR3 DNA sequence: TGTGCCAGCAGTTACTTGGGACAGACTAACTATGGCTACACCTTC. This encodes CASSYLGQTNYGYTF.

The chain combines TRBV2 with TRBJ2-1; the match to TRBD1 covers 8 bases. Germline lookup yields CDR1 SNHLY and CDR2 FYNNEI. The CDR3 runs 15 residues. V lost 3 bases and J lost 8; bases outside the gene matches: 9. The CDR3 reads CASSDWQGAGDEQFF. CDR3 in DNA: TGTGCCAGCAGTGATTGGCAGGGGGCAGGCGATGAGCAGTTCTTC.

The rearrangement uses TRBV19 and TRBJ2-3, with D perhaps matching TRBD2 (6 bases). The V and J ends lost 5 bases and 2 bases respectively, with 11 bases between them. Germline loops: CDR1 LNHDA, CDR2 SQIVND (reference sequence). The CDR3 sequence is 14 residues long. The CDR3 is CASSDGLFTDTQYF. The CDR3 DNA follows: TGTGCCAGTAGTGATGGACTATTCACAGATACGCAGTATTTT.

The V call is TRBV20-1, the J call TRBJ1-1; D not certain. Trimming left V 6 bases short and J 0 bases short, with 5 bases between. Germline CDR1 is DFQATT and CDR2 is SNEGSKA (reference sequence). This CDR3 comprises 11 residues. The CDR3 protein is CSAPLNTEAFF. The CDR3 DNA reads TGCAGTGCCCCATTGAACACTGAAGCTTTCTTT.

The chain employs TRBV2 and TRBJ1-1; TRBD1 matches at 11 bases. The V gene's germline CDR1 is SNHLY and CDR2 FYNNEI. The CDR3 extends over 17 amino acids. V lost 5 bases and J lost 3; bases outside the gene matches: 11. CDR3 in DNA: TGTGCCAGCAGTCGAGCCGGGACAGGGGGAGGGGACACTGAAGCTTTCTTT. Protein: CASSRAGTGGGDTEAFF.

The V gene is TRBV27, the J gene TRBJ1-4, with 7 bases aligning to TRBD1. The CDR3 covers 16 residues. CDR1 is MNHEY and CDR2 is SMNVEV in the germline V gene (reference sequence). The trim removed 4 bases at V and 8 bases at J, leaving 13 bases unmatched. CDR3 sequence (DNA): TGTGCCAGCAGTTCTGCCCGACAGGGAGGATCGGAAAAACTGTTTTTT. Translation: CASSSARQGGSEKLFF.

This chain uses TRBV12-3 or TRBV12-4 with TRBJ1-1, with a weak D call TRBD1 (5 bases). With 5 bases removed from V and 3 bases from J, the gap between germline ends came to 10 bases. The CDR3 totals 13 residues. CDR3 region: CASSLGPYTEAFF. CDR3 coding DNA: TGTGCCAGCAGTCTGGGGCCCTACACTGAAGCTTTCTTT.

This clone was seen once. The J gene is TRBJ1-6, the V gene TRBV20-1, with D tentatively TRBD1 (5 bases). V lost 3 bases, J lost 7 bases, and 13 bases lay in between. The CDR3 extends over 14 amino acids. Germline assignment: CDR1 DFQATT and CDR2 SNEGSKA (reference sequence). CDR3 sequence reads: CSASAGGNNSPLHF. For the CDR3, the DNA is TGCAGTGCTAGTGCCGGGGGAAACAATTCACCCCTCCACTTT.

The chain carries TRBV5-4 and TRBJ1-2; tentative D call: TRBD1 (6 bases). In germline, CDR1 is SGHNT, CDR2 YYREEE (reference sequence). Trimming took off 4 bases at V and 3 bases at J, with 16 bases between the two ends. The CDR3 loop spans 15 amino acids. Written as DNA, the CDR3 is TGTGCCAGCAGCCCCGGGGGGGGGCTGGACTATGGCTACACCTTC. It yields the protein CASSPGGGLDYGYTF.

This clone was seen only a few times. The chain links TRBV6-1 to TRBJ1-5, with a weak D call TRBD1 (6 bases). This CDR3 region has 14 residues. V gave up 3 bases and J gave up 6 bases, with 12 bases separating them. CDR1 is MNHNS and CDR2 is SASEGT in the germline V gene. For the CDR3, the DNA is TGTGCCAGCAGTGAGTCCGGACAGATTCAGCCCCAGCATTTT. Translated: CASSESGQIQPQHF.